One and the same sample provided the 2 T cell receptor beta chains below, sequenced in a study of blood T cell repertoires in COVID-19. The table came from immunoSEQ multiplex PCR; TCRdb's copy has only in-frame clones and leaves some out. In the table there are 130,000 to 150,000 clones, approximately 90% of which are singletons. Sample: PBMCs or T cells enriched from blood (not recorded which). These receptors originate from a woman under 40 with acute COVID-19.

This chain links TRBV5-1 with TRBJ2-3, with 14 bases fitting TRBD2. In germline, CDR1 is SGHRS, CDR2 YFSETQ. The CDR3 is 17 residues long. Trimming cost V 4 bases and J 4 bases; bases outside gene matches: 8. This chain's CDR3 is CASSGGRTSGGSDTQYF. The CDR3 DNA is TGCGCCAGCAGCGGAGGGCGGACTAGCGGGGGGTCAGATACGCAGTATTTT. The whole variable domain, filled in from reference TRBV5-1 and TRBJ2-3, reads KAGVTQTPRYLIKTRGQQVTLSCSPISGHRSVSWYQQTPGQGLQFLFEYFSETQRNKGNFPGRFSGRQFSNSRSEMNVSTLELGDSALYLCASSGGRTSGGSDTQYFGPGTRLTVL.

On this clone itself: A junction end diverges from the germline sequence, so it may reflect a read error. The chain uses TRBV16 and TRBJ2-1; the match to TRBD1 covers 7 bases. This CDR3 is 15 amino acids long. Germline values: CDR1 KGHSY, CDR2 FQNENV. This chain's CDR3 is CASRQSQGVYNEQFF. In DNA, the CDR3 is TGTGCCAGCAGACAATCCCAGGGGGTATACAATGAGCAGTTCTTC.